This T cell receptor (beta chain) was observed in a study of glioma-infiltrating T cells. At the level of the study: Target coverage was roughly 4- to 10-fold for roughly one million blood T cells.

TCR alpha and beta CDR3 regions were amplified from RNA using iRepertoire nested multiplex PCR. TCRdb used MiXCR to reprocess the multiplex PCR reads, holding one entry per CDR3 protein. The table lists a few hundred thousand distinct CDR3 sequences, about 40% of them singletons. The V end was cut by 0 bases, the J end by 3 bases, with 8 bases between. The germline V gene encodes CDR1 SGHAT and CDR2 FQNNGV. This CDR3 comprises 14 residues. This TCR was recovered from a human donor with low-grade glioma or glioblastoma, undergoing nonglioma brain surgery, or in good health (not recorded which). The chain employs TRBV11-2 and TRBJ1-2; D is uncertain. The sample taken for sequencing was glioma tissue, nonneoplastic brain tissue, or PBMCs (not recorded which). The CDR3 bases are TGTGCCAGCAGCTTAGATCTAAGGGACTATGGCTACACCTTC. It translates to CASSLDLRDYGYTF.